This TCR beta chain is from a study of blood T cell repertoires in COVID-19. Study-wide background: Samples came from the United States, Italy and Spain, spanning acute and convalescent COVID-19. PBMCs, B-cell-depleted T cells, or T cells provided the cDNA or gDNA that made up the material.

Per the original data handling: Quantification of nucleated cells was approximated via reference gene primer amplification. Using immunoSEQ multiplex PCR, the repertoire was profiled, and TCRdb retains in-frame clones only, with some absent. V and J calls and clone size follow that table, whereas D and trimming were derived from the DNA. The sample lists fewer than 150,000 clones; 84% were seen once. Germline CDR1 and CDR2: MRHNA and SNTAGT. The J segment lost 10 bases and the V segment lost 10 bases, leaving 12 bases of the junction unmatched. This CDR3 region has 14 residues. The genes are TRBV6-4 and TRBJ2-1, with TRBD2 identical over 11 bases. Sequencing used peripheral blood. This TCR came from an elderly woman in a cohort sampled during active or convalescent COVID-19. CDR3 DNA sequence: TGTGCCATCTTTAGCGGGGGGGCTCTCTGGGAGCAGTTCTTC. Protein: CAIFSGGALWEQFF.